This T cell receptor beta chain was sequenced for a study of blood T cell repertoires in COVID-19. The ends were cut back, 4 bases at V and 7 bases at J, with 13 bases in the middle. The germline CDR1 and CDR2 sequences are LNHDA and SQIVND (reference sequence). The CDR3 runs 14 residues. Clones were read by immunoSEQ multiplex PCR, and TCRdb kept only the in-frame ones, dropping some. The sample carries about 240,000 clones, around four fifths recorded once. The source material was peripheral blood. The J gene is TRBJ2-2, the V gene TRBV19, with unresolved D. The sequence came from a man aged 45-65 years with acute or convalescent COVID-19. CDR3 region: CASSTARSIGELFF. The CDR3 bases are TGTGCCAGTAGTACCGCGCGGAGTATCGGGGAGCTGTTTTTT.